Presented here are 25 T cell receptor beta chains from one specimen sequenced in a study of long-term antiretroviral therapy in people with HIV (dated by TCRdb to 2021 to 2024). Sequencing of the TRB variable region was done with the immunoSEQ hsTCRB v3.0 assay at survey level resolution. This is the immuneACCESS table as TCRdb keeps it, with only in-frame sequences that have V and J called. A part of the clones is gone; compared with another copy, unresolved V genes explain less than half, and the rest is unexplained. The sample has around 28,000 clones on record, around 84% of them singletons. The ten largest clones capture around 4.9% of the sample. Sequencing was performed on unsorted PBMCs, taken 0.8 years after starting antiretroviral therapy. The receptors here all came from a woman aged 25 to 39 with HIV.

The chain couples TRBV19 to TRBJ1-1; D is ambiguous. Trimming stripped 7 bases from V and 3 bases from J, with 15 bases between. The CDR3 spans 14 residues. Germline V lookup: CDR1 LNHDA, CDR2 SQIVND (reference sequence). The CDR3 DNA sequence: TGTGCCAGTAAGAGCGGGCCGCTCTACACTGAAGCTTTCTTT. Its translation is CASKSGPLYTEAFF. The full variable domain, completed using reference TRBV19 and TRBJ1-1, is DGGITQSPKYLFRKEGQNVTLSCEQNLNHDAMYWYRQDPGQGLRLIYYSQIVNDFQKGDIAEGYSVSREKKESFPLTVTSAQKNPTAFYLCASKSGPLYTEAFFGQGTRLTVV.

The chain uses TRBV9 and TRBJ1-5; D gene uncertain. This CDR3 is built from 13 residues. Trimming took 4 bases from V and 4 from J, leaving 9 bases between them. Germline values: CDR1 SGDLS, CDR2 YYNGEE. The CDR3 region is CASSSGRNQPQHF. The CDR3 nucleotides are TGTGCCAGCAGCTCTGGACGAAATCAGCCCCAGCATTTT. Drawing the rest from reference TRBV9 and TRBJ1-5, the complete variable domain is DSGVTQTPKHLITATGQRVTLRCSPRSGDLSVYWYQQSLDQGLQFLIQYYNGEERAKGNILERFSAQQFPDLHSELNLSSLELGDSALYFCASSSGRNQPQHFGDGTRLSIL.

For the CDR3, the DNA is TGTGCCAGTAGTATAGACTCCGGACAGGCGCAGCCCCAGCATTTT. It is translated as CASSIDSGQAQPQHF. The chain uses TRBV19 and TRBJ1-5; 7 nucleotides match TRBD1. The germline V gene has CDR1 LNHDA and CDR2 SQIVND (reference sequence). The CDR3 runs to 15 residues. V gave up 0 bases and J gave up 7 bases; unmatched junction bases: 6.

In this sample, this clone turned up once. The rearrangement uses TRBV7-9 and TRBJ1-4, with D tentatively TRBD1 (6 bases). The germline V and J ends were trimmed by 4 bases and 12 bases, with 12 bases remaining between them. CDR1 is SEHNR and CDR2 is FQNEAQ in the germline V gene (reference sequence). The CDR3 has 12 amino acids. As DNA, the CDR3 is TGTGCCAGCAGCTCGGACAGTCTGGAACTGTTTTTT. Translation: CASSSDSLELFF.

J is TRBJ1-5 and V is TRBV7-2; D is undetermined. CDR3 length: 12 amino acids. Trimming shortened V by 5 bases and J by 7 bases, and 9 bases separated the two germline ends. Germline V gene lookup returns CDR1 SGHTA and CDR2 FQGNSA. CDR3 sequence reads: CASSPPGQPQHF. The DNA for the CDR3 is TGTGCCAGCAGCCCGCCGGGCCAGCCCCAGCATTTT.

The gene calls are TRBV29-1 and TRBJ2-3, with 8 bases fitting TRBD1. With V trimmed by 6 bases and J by 2 bases, 10 bases remained unmatched. The CDR3 runs 15 residues. Germline V lookup: CDR1 SQVTM, CDR2 ANQGSEA. In DNA form, the CDR3 reads TGCAGCGTAGGACCCAGGGGGCTTCACACAGATACGCAGTATTTT. This translates into CSVGPRGLHTDTQYF.

The chain uses TRBV9 and TRBJ2-3, with no clear D. The CDR3 is 17 residues long. The germline V and J ends were trimmed by 0 bases and 1 base, with 15 bases remaining between them. The germline gives CDR1 SGDLS, CDR2 YYNGEE. CDR3 nucleotide sequence: TGTGCCAGCAGCGTAGCCTTCATAGGGTCGGGCACAGATACGCAGTATTTT. This translates into CASSVAFIGSGTDTQYF.

The rearrangement uses TRBV4-1 and TRBJ2-1; possible D gene TRBD2, 6 bases. The germline V and J ends were trimmed by 0 bases and 1 base, with 13 bases remaining between them. The CDR3 covers 17 residues. Germline V gene lookup returns CDR1 MGHRA and CDR2 YSYEKL. The CDR3 loop reads CASSQDHLGTSYNEQFF. The CDR3 DNA follows: TGCGCCAGCAGCCAAGATCATTTGGGGACTTCCTACAATGAGCAGTTCTTC.

In its sample, this clone was seen once. The genes are TRBV18 and TRBJ2-5; D is ambiguous. Trimming took 2 bases from V and 1 from J, leaving 5 bases between them. This CDR3 region has 13 residues. Germline CDR1 KGHSH, CDR2 LQKENI. CDR3 protein: CASSPAVQETQYF. The CDR3 coding sequence is TGTGCCAGCTCACCAGCGGTCCAAGAGACCCAGTACTTC.

This clone has a single count. The chain recombines TRBV7-8 with TRBJ1-5; D is unresolved. This CDR3 spans 13 amino acids. The germline CDR1 and CDR2 sequences are SGHVS and FQNEAQ. V lost 4 bases and J lost 7, with 11 bases in between. CDR3 loop: CASSWGMEQPQHF. The DNA for the CDR3 is TGTGCCAGCAGCTGGGGAATGGAACAGCCCCAGCATTTT.

The CDR3 DNA follows: TGCGCCAGCAGCTTGGAAACCCGAGATACGCAGTATTTT. Its translation is CASSLETRDTQYF. This rearrangement joins TRBV5-1 to TRBJ2-3, with D unresolved. V gave up 0 bases and J gave up 5 bases, with 7 bases separating them. CDR1 SGHRS and CDR2 YFSETQ come from the germline V gene. This CDR3 comprises 13 residues.

The rearrangement links TRBV25-1 to TRBJ2-5; perhaps TRBD2 as D (7 bases). CDR1 MGHDK and CDR2 SYGVNS come from the germline V gene. The CDR3 sequence is 15 residues long. The germline V and J ends were trimmed by 2 bases and 0 bases, with 10 bases remaining between them. The CDR3 nucleotides are TGTGCCAGCAGTGAAGGGAGGGGGTACCAAGAGACCCAGTACTTC. The encoded protein is CASSEGRGYQETQYF.

The chain recombines TRBV27 with TRBJ1-2; D perhaps matches TRBD1 (6 bases). The CDR3 is made up of 16 amino acids. Trimming removed 1 base at V and 8 bases at J, with 20 bases between. Germline lookup yields CDR1 MNHEY and CDR2 SMNVEV (reference sequence). The CDR3 nucleotides read TGTGCCAGCAGTTTATTAGGGGGGAACGGGGAAGGGGGCTACACCTTC. It translates to CASSLLGGNGEGGYTF.

The V gene is TRBV5-1, the J gene TRBJ2-3; D may be TRBD2 (5 bases). Deletions cut 4 bases from V and 0 bases from J, with 15 bases between. There are 16 residues in the CDR3. Germline V CDR1 and CDR2: SGHRS, YFSETQ. This CDR3 reads CASSLRDLTSTDTQYF. CDR3 coding DNA: TGCGCCAGCAGCCTGAGGGATTTGACAAGCACAGATACGCAGTATTTT.

The J gene is TRBJ2-2, the V gene TRBV19; a possible D gene is TRBD2 (5 bases). V was clipped by 1 base and J by 5 bases, with 8 bases between them. The CDR3 runs to 14 residues. CDR1 is LNHDA and CDR2 is SQIVND in the germline V gene (reference sequence). For the CDR3, the DNA is TGTGCCAGTAGTATAGTGTCGGGGACCGGGGAGCTGTTTTTT. Residues: CASSIVSGTGELFF.

This chain links TRBV9 with TRBJ1-1; D is unresolved. The CDR3 is 11 residues long. The V gene's germline CDR1 is SGDLS and CDR2 YYNGEE. V gave up 4 bases and J gave up 4 bases, with 5 bases separating them. In nucleotides, the CDR3 is TGTGCCAGCAGCTCTTCCACTGAAGCTTTCTTT. This encodes CASSSSTEAFF.

The J gene is TRBJ1-1, the V gene TRBV14, with D maybe TRBD1 (5 bases). CDR3 size: 14 residues. The V gene's germline CDR1 is SGHDN and CDR2 FVKESK. The V end lost 3 bases, the J end lost 1 base, and 9 bases lay between the germline ends. CDR3 loop: CASSQSGGNTEAFF. CDR3 nucleotide sequence: TGTGCCAGCAGCCAGTCGGGGGGGAACACTGAAGCTTTCTTT.

The genes are TRBV19 and TRBJ2-7, with D unclear. The germline V gene has CDR1 LNHDA and CDR2 SQIVND (reference sequence). The CDR3 has 12 amino acids. V was shortened by 5 bases and J by 3 bases, with 8 bases between the two germline ends. CDR3 nucleotides: TGTGCCAGTAGTGTTAAAGGCTACGAGCAGTACTTC. It is translated as CASSVKGYEQYF.

The rearrangement uses TRBV27 and TRBJ1-2, with a weak D call TRBD1 (5 bases). This CDR3 spans 17 amino acids. V lost 6 bases to trimming and J lost 2 bases, with 22 bases between them. CDR1 is MNHEY, CDR2 SMNVEV, per germline (reference sequence). The CDR3 loop is CASRPSGGASANYGYTF. The CDR3 DNA reads TGTGCCAGCAGACCCTCAGGAGGGGCGTCGGCGAACTATGGCTACACCTTC.

CDR3 sequence (DNA): TGTGCCAGCAGCCTGGGAAGGACAGGGGGTAATGAAAAACTGTTTTTT. Translated: CASSLGRTGGNEKLFF. The V gene is TRBV2, the J gene TRBJ1-4, with TRBD1 matching 10 bases. The CDR3 runs to 16 residues. With 6 bases clipped from V and 4 bases from J, the junction kept 8 bases outside the gene matches. The germline CDR1 and CDR2 sequences are SNHLY and FYNNEI.

The rearrangement uses TRBV11-3 and TRBJ2-1; either TRBD1 or TRBD2 may supply D (6 bases each). Trimming stripped 7 bases from V and 5 bases from J, with 15 bases between. In germline, CDR1 is SGHNT, CDR2 YENEEA. The CDR3 extends over 14 amino acids. The CDR3 nucleotides are TGTGCCAGCAAATTGGGGGGCCCTAACAATGAGCAGTTCTTC. It encodes CASKLGGPNNEQFF. The variable domain in full, with the rest retrieved from reference TRBV11-3 and TRBJ2-1, is EAGVVQSPRYKIIEKKQPVAFWCNPISGHNTLYWYLQNLGQGPELLIRYENEEAVDDSQLPKDRFSAERLKGVDSTLKIQPAELGDSAVYLCASKLGGPNNEQFFGPGTRLTVL.

The rearrangement links TRBV5-6 to TRBJ1-5; TRBD1 is a possible D gene (6 bases). The CDR3 covers 13 residues. Per germline, CDR1 SGHDT and CDR2 YYEEEE. V was pared by 2 bases and J by 4 bases, with 7 bases between. The CDR3 protein is CASSFTGNQPQHF. The DNA for the CDR3 is TGTGCCAGCAGCTTTACAGGGAATCAGCCCCAGCATTTT.

This chain connects TRBV7-2 to TRBJ2-7; 7 bases are shared with TRBD1. The germline CDR1 and CDR2 sequences are SGHTA and FQGNSA. Losses at the gene ends were 4 bases for V and 4 bases for J; bases not matched to a gene: 1. CDR3 length: 12 amino acids. CDR3 sequence reads: CASSSTGYEQYF. In DNA, the CDR3 is TGTGCCAGCAGCTCGACAGGGTACGAGCAGTACTTC.

The chain uses TRBV12-5 and TRBJ2-2, with D hard to call. CDR1 and CDR2 from the germline V gene are LGHNT and FRNRAP. The V end was cut by 3 bases, the J end by 0 bases, with 2 bases between. CDR3 length: 13 amino acids. CDR3 sequence (DNA): TGTGCTAGTGGTTTAGCGAACACCGGGGAGCTGTTTTTT. Translated, it gives CASGLANTGELFF.

The chain has TRBV5-1 and TRBJ1-2; D is ambiguous. Deletions cut 0 bases from V and 5 bases from J, with 8 bases between. CDR3 size: 13 residues. CDR1 is SGHRS and CDR2 is YFSETQ in the germline V gene. The chain's CDR3 is CASSLALGYGYTF. The CDR3 DNA follows: TGCGCCAGCAGCTTGGCACTAGGGTATGGCTACACCTTC.